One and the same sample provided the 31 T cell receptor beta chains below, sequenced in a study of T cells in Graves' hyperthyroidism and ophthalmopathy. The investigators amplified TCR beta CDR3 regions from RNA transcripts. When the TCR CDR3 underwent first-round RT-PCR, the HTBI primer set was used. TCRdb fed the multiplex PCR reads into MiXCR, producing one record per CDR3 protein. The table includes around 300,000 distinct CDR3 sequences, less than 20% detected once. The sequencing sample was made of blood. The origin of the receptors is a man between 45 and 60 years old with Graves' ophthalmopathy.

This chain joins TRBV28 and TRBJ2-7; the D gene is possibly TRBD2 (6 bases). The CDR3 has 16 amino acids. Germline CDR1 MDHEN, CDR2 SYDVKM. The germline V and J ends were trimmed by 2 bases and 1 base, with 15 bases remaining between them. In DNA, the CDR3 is TGTGCCAGCAGTTTACGGGCGGGAATTAGGTCCTACGAGCAGTACTTC. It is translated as CASSLRAGIRSYEQYF.

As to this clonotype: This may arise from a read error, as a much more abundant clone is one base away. As DNA, the CDR3 is TGTGCCAGCAGTTTTTTACAGGGGAACACCGGGGAGCCGTTTTTT. It translates to CASSFLQGNTGEPFF. This chain uses TRBV28 with TRBJ2-2; 7 bases agree with TRBD1. Germline CDR1 reads MDHEN; CDR2 reads SYDVKM. CDR3 length equals 15 residues.

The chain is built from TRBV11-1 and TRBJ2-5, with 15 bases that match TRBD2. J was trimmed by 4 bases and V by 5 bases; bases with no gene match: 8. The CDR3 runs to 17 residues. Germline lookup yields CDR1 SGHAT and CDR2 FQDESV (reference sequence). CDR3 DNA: TGTGCCAGCAGCGATAAACGGACTAGCGGGAGGGGAGAGACCCAGTACTTC. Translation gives CASSDKRTSGRGETQYF. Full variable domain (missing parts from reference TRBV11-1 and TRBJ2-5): EAEVAQSPRYKITEKSQAVAFWCDPISGHATLYWYRQILGQGPELLVQFQDESVVDDSQLPKDRFSAERLKGVDSTLKIQPAELGDSAMYLCASSDKRTSGRGETQYFGPGTRLLVL.

CDR3 residues: CASSLNLAGQDEQFF. The CDR3, as DNA: TGTGCCAGCAGCTTAAATCTAGCGGGACAAGATGAGCAGTTCTTC. The V call is TRBV7-6, the J call TRBJ2-1, with TRBD2 matching 9 bases. The CDR3 is made up of 15 amino acids. Trimming cost V 2 bases and J 8 bases; bases outside gene matches: 7. The germline V gene encodes CDR1 SGHVS and CDR2 FNYEAQ.

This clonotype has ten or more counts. The chain's CDR3 is CASSLELGVRETQYF. The CDR3 region has the DNA TGTGCCAGCAGCTTAGAGTTAGGGGTTCGAGAGACCCAGTACTTC. The rearrangement joins TRBV7-9 to TRBJ2-5; tentative D call: TRBD1 (5 bases). V lost 1 base to trimming and J lost 4 bases, with 13 bases between them. This CDR3 is built from 15 residues. CDR1 and CDR2 from the germline V gene are SEHNR and FQNEAQ (reference sequence).

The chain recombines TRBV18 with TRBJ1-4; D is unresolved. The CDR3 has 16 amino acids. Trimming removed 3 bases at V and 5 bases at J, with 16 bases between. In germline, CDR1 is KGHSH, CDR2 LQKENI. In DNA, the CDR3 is TGTGCCAGCTCACCCCGGCCGGGAACTAACAATGAAAAACTGTTTTTT. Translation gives CASSPRPGTNNEKLFF.

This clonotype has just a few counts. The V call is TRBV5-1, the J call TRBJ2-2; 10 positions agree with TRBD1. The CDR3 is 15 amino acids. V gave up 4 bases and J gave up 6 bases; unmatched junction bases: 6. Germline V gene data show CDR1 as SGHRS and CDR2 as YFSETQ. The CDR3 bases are TGCGCCAGCAGCCAGAGGACAGGGGGTCCCGGGGAGCTGTTTTTT. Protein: CASSQRTGGPGELFF.

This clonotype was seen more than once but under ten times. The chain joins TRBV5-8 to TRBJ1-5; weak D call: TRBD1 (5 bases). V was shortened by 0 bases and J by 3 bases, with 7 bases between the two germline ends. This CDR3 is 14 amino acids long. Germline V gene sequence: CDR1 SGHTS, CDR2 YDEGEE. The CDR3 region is CASSLDRPNQPQHF. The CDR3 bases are TGTGCCAGCAGCTTGGACAGGCCCAATCAGCCCCAGCATTTT.

The CDR3 sequence: CASNRRGGYEQFF. The CDR3 nucleotides read TGTGCCAGTAATCGCCGAGGGGGCTATGAGCAGTTCTTC. The chain employs TRBV19 and TRBJ2-1, with TRBD1 matching over 7 bases. CDR1 LNHDA and CDR2 SQIVND come from the germline V gene (reference sequence). V gave up 7 bases and J gave up 8 bases; unmatched junction bases: 8. The CDR3 is made up of 13 amino acids.

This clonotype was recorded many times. CDR3 residues: CASTPGLEFSYEQYF. The CDR3, as DNA: TGTGCCAGCACCCCAGGACTAGAATTCTCGTACGAGCAGTACTTC. The rearrangement joins TRBV6-1 to TRBJ2-7, with 7 bases that match TRBD2. The CDR3 has 15 residues. In germline, CDR1 is MNHNS, CDR2 SASEGT. V lost 7 bases and J lost 4; bases outside the gene matches: 13.

The DNA of the CDR3 is TGTGCCAGCAGCACGACTCATGGAAACACCATATATTTT. This gives the protein CASSTTHGNTIYF. The chain links TRBV7-2 to TRBJ1-3; D is undetermined. CDR1 and CDR2 (germline): SGHTA, FQGNSA. CDR3 length: 13 residues. V dropped 5 bases and J dropped 3 bases, with 8 bases sitting between them.

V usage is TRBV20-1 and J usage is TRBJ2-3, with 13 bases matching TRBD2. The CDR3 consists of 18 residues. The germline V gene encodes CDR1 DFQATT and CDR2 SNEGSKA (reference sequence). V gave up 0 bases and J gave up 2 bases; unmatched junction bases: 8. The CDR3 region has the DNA TGCAGTGCTAGAGACCCGGGACTAGCGGGATATCCCACAGATACGCAGTATTTT. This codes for CSARDPGLAGYPTDTQYF.

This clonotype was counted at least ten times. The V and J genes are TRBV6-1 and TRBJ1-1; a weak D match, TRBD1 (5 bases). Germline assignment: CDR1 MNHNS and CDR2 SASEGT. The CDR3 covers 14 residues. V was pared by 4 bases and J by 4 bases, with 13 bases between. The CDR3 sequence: CASSGTNRGTEAFF. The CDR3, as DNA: TGTGCCAGCAGTGGGACGAATAGGGGCACTGAAGCTTTCTTT.

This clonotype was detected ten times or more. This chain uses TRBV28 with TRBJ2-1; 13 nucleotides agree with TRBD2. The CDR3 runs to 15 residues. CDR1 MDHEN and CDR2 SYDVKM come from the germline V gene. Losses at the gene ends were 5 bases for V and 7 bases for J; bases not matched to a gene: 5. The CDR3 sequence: CASSRILAGGNEQFF. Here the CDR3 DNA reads TGTGCCAGCAGTCGAATACTAGCGGGAGGGAATGAGCAGTTCTTC. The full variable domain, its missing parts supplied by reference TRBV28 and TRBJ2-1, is DVKVTQSSRYLVKRTGEKVFLECVQDMDHENMFWYRQDPGLGLRLIYFSYDVKMKEKGDIPEGYSVSREKKERFSLILESASTNQTSMYLCASSRILAGGNEQFFGPGTRLTVL.

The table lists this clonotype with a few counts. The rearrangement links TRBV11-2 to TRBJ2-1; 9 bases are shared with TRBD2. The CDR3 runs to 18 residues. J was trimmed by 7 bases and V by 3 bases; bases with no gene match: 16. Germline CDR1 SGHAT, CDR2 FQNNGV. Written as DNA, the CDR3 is TGTGCCAGCAGCTTTAACTTCGGCTTTCGCGGGAGGGCGAATGAGCAGTTCTTC. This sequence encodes CASSFNFGFRGRANEQFF.

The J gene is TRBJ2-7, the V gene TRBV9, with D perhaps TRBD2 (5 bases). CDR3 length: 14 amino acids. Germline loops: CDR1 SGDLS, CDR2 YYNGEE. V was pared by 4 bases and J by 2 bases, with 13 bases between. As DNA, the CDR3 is TGTGCCAGCAGCTTAGCGAGCGAAGCCTACGAGCAGTACTTC. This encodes CASSLASEAYEQYF.

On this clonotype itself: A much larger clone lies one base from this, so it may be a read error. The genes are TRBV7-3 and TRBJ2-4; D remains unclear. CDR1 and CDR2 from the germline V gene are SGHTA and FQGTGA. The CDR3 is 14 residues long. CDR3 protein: CASSLHGVENIQCF. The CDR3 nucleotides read TGTGCCAGCAGCTTACACGGAGTGGAGAACATTCAGTGCTTC.

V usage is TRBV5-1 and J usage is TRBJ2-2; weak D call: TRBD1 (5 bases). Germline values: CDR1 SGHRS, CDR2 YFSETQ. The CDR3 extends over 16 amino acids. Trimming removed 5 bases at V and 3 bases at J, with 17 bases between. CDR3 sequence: CASRLDDSKYTGELFF. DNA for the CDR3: TGCGCCAGCAGATTAGATGACAGCAAGTACACCGGGGAGCTGTTTTTT.

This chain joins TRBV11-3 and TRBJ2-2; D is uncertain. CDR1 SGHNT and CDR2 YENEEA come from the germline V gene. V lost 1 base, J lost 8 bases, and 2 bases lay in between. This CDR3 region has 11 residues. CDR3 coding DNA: TGTGCCAGCAGCTTAGTAGGGGAGCTGTTTTTT. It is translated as CASSLVGELFF.

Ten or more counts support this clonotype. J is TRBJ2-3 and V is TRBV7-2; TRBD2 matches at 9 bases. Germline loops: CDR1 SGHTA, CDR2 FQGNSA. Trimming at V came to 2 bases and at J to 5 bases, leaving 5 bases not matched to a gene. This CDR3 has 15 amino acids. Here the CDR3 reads CASSLRLAGRDTQYF. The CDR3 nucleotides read TGTGCCAGCAGCTTAAGGCTAGCGGGAAGAGATACGCAGTATTTT.

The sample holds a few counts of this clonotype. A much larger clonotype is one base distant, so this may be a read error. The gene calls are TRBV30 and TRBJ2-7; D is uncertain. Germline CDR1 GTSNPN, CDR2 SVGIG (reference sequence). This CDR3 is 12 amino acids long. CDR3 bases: TGTGCCTGGAGAAGGCTGTCCTACAAGCAGTACTTC. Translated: CAWRRLSYKQYF. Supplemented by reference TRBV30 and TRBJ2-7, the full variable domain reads SQTIHQWPATLVQPVGSPLSLECTVEGTSNPNLYWYRQAAGRGLQLLFYSVGIGQISSEVPQNLSASRPQDRQFILSSKKLLLSDSGFYLCAWRRLSYKQYFGPGTRLTVT.

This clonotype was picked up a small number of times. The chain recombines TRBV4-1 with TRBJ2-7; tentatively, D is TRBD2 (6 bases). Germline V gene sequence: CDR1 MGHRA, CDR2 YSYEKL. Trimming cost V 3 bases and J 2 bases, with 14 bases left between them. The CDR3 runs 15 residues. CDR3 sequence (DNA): TGCGCCAGCAGCCAGTCGTGGGGCGGGGCCTACGAGCAGTACTTC. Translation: CASSQSWGGAYEQYF.

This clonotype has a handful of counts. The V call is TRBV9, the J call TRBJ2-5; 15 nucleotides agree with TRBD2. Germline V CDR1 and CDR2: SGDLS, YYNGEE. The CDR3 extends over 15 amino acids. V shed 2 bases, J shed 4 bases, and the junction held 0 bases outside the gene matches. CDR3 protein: CASSVGLAGGETQYF. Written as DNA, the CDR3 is TGTGCCAGCAGCGTGGGACTAGCGGGAGGAGAGACCCAGTACTTC.

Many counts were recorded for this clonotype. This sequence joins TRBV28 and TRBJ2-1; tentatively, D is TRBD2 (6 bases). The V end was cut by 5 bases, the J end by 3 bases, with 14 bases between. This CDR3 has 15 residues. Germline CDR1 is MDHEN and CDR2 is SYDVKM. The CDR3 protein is CASSRRGLLYNEQFF. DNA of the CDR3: TGTGCCAGCAGTCGACGGGGACTCCTCTACAATGAGCAGTTCTTC.

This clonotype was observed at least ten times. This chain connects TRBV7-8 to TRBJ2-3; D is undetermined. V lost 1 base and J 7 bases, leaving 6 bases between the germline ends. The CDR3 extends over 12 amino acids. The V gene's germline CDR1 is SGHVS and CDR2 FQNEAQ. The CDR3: CASSLGVYTQYF. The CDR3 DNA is TGTGCCAGCAGCTTAGGGGTGTATACGCAGTATTTT.

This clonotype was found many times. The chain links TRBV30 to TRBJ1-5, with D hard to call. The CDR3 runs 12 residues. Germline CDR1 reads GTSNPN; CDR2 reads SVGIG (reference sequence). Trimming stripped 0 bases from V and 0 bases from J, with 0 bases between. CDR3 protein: CAWSVSNQPQHF. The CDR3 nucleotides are TGTGCCTGGAGTGTTAGCAATCAGCCCCAGCATTTT.

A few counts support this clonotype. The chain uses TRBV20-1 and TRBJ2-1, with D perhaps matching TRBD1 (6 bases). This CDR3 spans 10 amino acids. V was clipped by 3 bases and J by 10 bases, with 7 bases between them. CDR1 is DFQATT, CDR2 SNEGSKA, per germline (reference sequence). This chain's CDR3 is CSARDSEQFF. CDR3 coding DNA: TGCAGTGCTAGGGACAGCGAGCAGTTCTTC.

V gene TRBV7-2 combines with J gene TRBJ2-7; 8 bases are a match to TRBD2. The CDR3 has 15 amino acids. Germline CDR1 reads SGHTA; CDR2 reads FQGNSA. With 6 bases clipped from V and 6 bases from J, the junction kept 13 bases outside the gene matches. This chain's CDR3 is CASRGGGAGGREQYF. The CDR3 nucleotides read TGTGCCAGCAGGGGAGGGGGGGCGGGAGGCCGCGAGCAGTACTTC.

The CDR3 here is CSARGSGRVQETQYF. The CDR3 DNA is TGCAGTGCTAGGGGGAGCGGGAGGGTACAAGAGACCCAGTACTTC. V gene TRBV20-1 combines with J gene TRBJ2-5; TRBD2 matches at 10 bases. Per the germline V gene, CDR1 is DFQATT and CDR2 is SNEGSKA (reference sequence). Trimming removed 3 bases from V and 2 bases from J; junction bases left unmatched: 6. This CDR3 has 15 amino acids.

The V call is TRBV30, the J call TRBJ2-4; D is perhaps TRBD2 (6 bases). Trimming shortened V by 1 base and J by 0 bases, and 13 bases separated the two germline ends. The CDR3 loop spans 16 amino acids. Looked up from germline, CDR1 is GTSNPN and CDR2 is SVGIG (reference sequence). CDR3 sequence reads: CAWSGYWGLAKNIQYF. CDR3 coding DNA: TGTGCCTGGAGTGGGTACTGGGGACTAGCCAAAAACATTCAGTACTTC. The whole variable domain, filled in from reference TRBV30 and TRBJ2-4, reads SQTIHQWPATLVQPVGSPLSLECTVEGTSNPNLYWYRQAAGRGLQLLFYSVGIGQISSEVPQNLSASRPQDRQFILSSKKLLLSDSGFYLCAWSGYWGLAKNIQYFGAGTRLSVL.

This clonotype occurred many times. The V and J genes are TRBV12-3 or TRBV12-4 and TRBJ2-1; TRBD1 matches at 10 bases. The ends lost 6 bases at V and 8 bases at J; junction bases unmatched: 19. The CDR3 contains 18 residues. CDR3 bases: TGTGCCAGCAGCCTAAGCCCACTCTCCGGGACAGGGGTGGATGAGCAGTTCTTC. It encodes CASSLSPLSGTGVDEQFF.